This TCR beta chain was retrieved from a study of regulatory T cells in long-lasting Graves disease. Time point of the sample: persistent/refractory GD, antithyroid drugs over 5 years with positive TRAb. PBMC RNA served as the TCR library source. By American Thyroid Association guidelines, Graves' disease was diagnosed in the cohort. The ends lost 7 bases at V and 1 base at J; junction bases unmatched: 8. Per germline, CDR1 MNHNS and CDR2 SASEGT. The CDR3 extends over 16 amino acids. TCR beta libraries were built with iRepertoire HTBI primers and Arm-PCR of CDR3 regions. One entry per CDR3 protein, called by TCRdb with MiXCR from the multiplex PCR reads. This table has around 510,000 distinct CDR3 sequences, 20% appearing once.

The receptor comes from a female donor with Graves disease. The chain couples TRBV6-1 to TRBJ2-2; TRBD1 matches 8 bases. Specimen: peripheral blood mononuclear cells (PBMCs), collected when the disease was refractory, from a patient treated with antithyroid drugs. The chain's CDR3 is CASKATGGLNTGELFF. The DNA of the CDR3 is TGTGCCAGCAAGGCCACAGGGGGGTTGAACACCGGGGAGCTGTTTTTT.